This T cell receptor (beta chain) was sequenced in a study of T-cell reconstitution after alpha-beta-depleted transplantation in children. General study results and limits: Diversity and T-cell counts at one year after transplant derived mostly from new T cells.

With 6 bases clipped from V and 2 bases from J, the junction kept 4 bases outside the gene matches. The CDR3 loop spans 15 amino acids. A library of TCRbeta sequences, prepared with unique molecular identifiers, was generated. In TCRdb, the PCR reads were re-called with MiXCR into one record per CDR3 protein. The sample holds fewer than 550,000 distinct CDR3 sequences, approximately 10% seen once. This clonotype was detected only a few times. Its cognate antigen is unknown. The chain has TRBV12-3 or TRBV12-4 and TRBJ2-4; 10 bases agree with TRBD2. This receptor was identified in a female patient aged 2-9 years who had a stem cell transplant for aplastic anemia, so the T cells may come from the graft donor. Sequences were derived from PBMCs, mostly from graft donor cells, sampled 180 days after TCRalphabeta/CD19-depleted stem cell transplant. CDR3 amino acids: CASRSSGSSKNIQYF. DNA of the CDR3: TGTGCCAGCAGGTCTAGCGGGAGTTCCAAAAACATTCAGTACTTC.